These 32 T cell receptor beta chains originate from one sample sequenced in a study of cytomegalovirus exposure and HLA in healthy donors. Sequencing was performed with immunoSEQ multiplex PCR; in TCRdb, only in-frame clones are kept and a portion is missing. The sample includes 120,000 or so clones, more than 75% seen only once; the top ten take approximately 4.9%. Input material: PBMCs. The receptors shown here come from a young man in good health and CMV-seronegative.

The chain joins TRBV5-6 to TRBJ2-1; 8 bases are shared with TRBD2. The CDR3 has 16 amino acids. The junction had 6 bases not matched to a gene; V was cut back by 4 bases and J by 0 bases. Germline loops: CDR1 SGHDT, CDR2 YYEEEE. The CDR3 spells CASSPRTSRSYNEQFF. The CDR3 DNA sequence: TGTGCCAGCAGCCCCAGGACTAGCCGCTCCTACAATGAGCAGTTCTTC.

This clone was detected once. The V call is TRBV30, the J call TRBJ2-3, with D possibly matching TRBD2 (7 bases). Germline CDR1 is GTSNPN and CDR2 is SVGIG (reference sequence). Deletions cut 5 bases from V and 4 bases from J, with 13 bases between. The CDR3 is 13 amino acids. Here the CDR3 reads CAWARGAPDTQYF. The CDR3 DNA follows: TGTGCCTGGGCCCGGGGGGCCCCAGATACGCAGTATTTT.

V and J are TRBV19 and TRBJ2-1; 8 bases map to TRBD2. This CDR3 comprises 15 residues. Trimming cost V 6 bases and J 3 bases; bases outside gene matches: 7. CDR1 LNHDA and CDR2 SQIVND come from the germline V gene (reference sequence). The CDR3 loop reads CASSPGGGLYNEQFF. The CDR3, as DNA: TGTGCCAGTAGCCCCGGGGGGGGCCTCTACAATGAGCAGTTCTTC.

This clone showed up just a few times. This chain links TRBV7-2 with TRBJ2-5, with 11 bases matching TRBD2. The CDR3 loop spans 14 amino acids. CDR1 and CDR2 (germline): SGHTA, FQGNSA. V lost 6 bases and J lost 5; bases outside the gene matches: 5. For the CDR3, the DNA is TGTGCCAGCAGTACTAGCGGGAGAGGGGAGACCCAGTACTTC. Residues: CASSTSGRGETQYF.

The DNA of the CDR3 is TGTGCCAGCAGTTTAGGAGGGTCCCGCACTGAAGCTTTCTTT. Amino acids: CASSLGGSRTEAFF. The chain couples TRBV27 to TRBJ1-1; no definite D call. There are 14 residues in the CDR3. V dropped 2 bases and J dropped 4 bases, with 11 bases sitting between them. The germline V gene encodes CDR1 MNHEY and CDR2 SMNVEV (reference sequence).

V usage is TRBV7-9 and J usage is TRBJ2-7; TRBD1 agrees at 7 bases. CDR3 length: 15 amino acids. After removal of 5 bases from V and 6 bases from J, the junction contained 13 bases not matched to a gene. Germline V lookup: CDR1 SEHNR, CDR2 FQNEAQ (reference sequence). The CDR3 DNA reads as TGTGCCAGCAGCATGCGTCAATCAGGGGGTGGCGAGCAGTACTTC. Translation gives CASSMRQSGGGEQYF.

V is TRBV6-1 and J is TRBJ2-7; 10 positions match TRBD1. The CDR3 extends over 13 amino acids. CDR1 and CDR2 from the germline V gene are MNHNS and SASEGT. With V trimmed by 7 bases and J by 2 bases, 2 bases remained unmatched. DNA for the CDR3: TGTGCCAGCAAAGGACAGGGGGCCTACGAGCAGTACTTC. Amino acid sequence: CASKGQGAYEQYF.

This chain joins TRBV7-9 and TRBJ1-1, with D possibly matching TRBD1 (6 bases). Looked up from germline, CDR1 is SEHNR and CDR2 is FQNEAQ (reference sequence). V lost 4 bases and J lost 3, with 15 bases in between. This CDR3 has 15 amino acids. CDR3 sequence: CASSYQQGLDTEAFF. The DNA of the CDR3 is TGTGCCAGCAGCTATCAACAGGGATTGGACACTGAAGCTTTCTTT.

This chain uses TRBV5-1 with TRBJ2-1; no reliable D call. Germline loops: CDR1 SGHRS, CDR2 YFSETQ. The germline V and J ends were trimmed by 1 base and 0 bases, with 14 bases remaining between them. This CDR3 has 17 residues. CDR3 amino acids: CASSLNLEHTSYNEQFF. In DNA form, the CDR3 reads TGCGCCAGCAGCTTGAATCTCGAACACACCTCCTACAATGAGCAGTTCTTC.

This chain links TRBV5-1 with TRBJ2-3; TRBD1 matches at 7 bases. Germline lookup yields CDR1 SGHRS and CDR2 YFSETQ. This CDR3 is 15 amino acids long. V lost 6 bases to trimming and J lost 2 bases; unmatched junction nucleotides: 9. The CDR3 region is CASTPDRRHTDTQYF. Written as DNA, the CDR3 is TGCGCCAGCACCCCGGACAGGCGACACACAGATACGCAGTATTTT.

This clone appeared once. This chain connects TRBV4-2 to TRBJ2-3; D call uncertain. CDR3 size: 16 residues. Germline values: CDR1 LGHNA, CDR2 YNFKEQ. The V end lost 3 bases, the J end lost 0 bases, and 13 bases lay between the germline ends. CDR3 loop: CASSHPFATSTDTQYF. DNA of the CDR3: TGTGCCAGCAGCCATCCCTTCGCAACTAGCACAGATACGCAGTATTTT.

This chain uses TRBV11-1 with TRBJ2-7; maybe TRBD2 (5 bases). The CDR3 has 15 residues. V lost 1 base and J lost 2, with 12 bases in between. Germline CDR1 is SGHAT and CDR2 is FQDESV (reference sequence). The DNA for the CDR3 is TGTGCCAGCAGCTTAGGAGTTCAAGCGGCCTACGAGCAGTACTTC. This sequence encodes CASSLGVQAAYEQYF.

This chain joins TRBV2 and TRBJ1-5, with 9 bases lining up with TRBD1. With 6 bases clipped from V and 7 bases from J, the junction kept 7 bases outside the gene matches. CDR3 length: 14 residues. Germline-derived CDR1 and CDR2 are SNHLY and FYNNEI. The CDR3 nucleotides are TGTGCCAGCAGGGGGACAGGGACCGGACAGCCCCAGCATTTT. Amino acid sequence: CASRGTGTGQPQHF.

Notes on this clone: This CDR3 is also generated by other DNA sequences in the sample. The chain recombines TRBV27 with TRBJ2-5; 11 nucleotides line up with TRBD2. Germline assignment: CDR1 MNHEY and CDR2 SMNVEV (reference sequence). This CDR3 spans 14 amino acids. J was trimmed by 5 bases and V by 5 bases; bases with no gene match: 4. CDR3 sequence (DNA): TGTGCCAGCAGTCCTCTAGCGGGGGGCGAGACCCAGTACTTC. As protein: CASSPLAGGETQYF.

The chain joins TRBV6-5 to TRBJ1-1, with 8 bases identical to TRBD1. CDR1 is MNHEY, CDR2 SVGAGI, per germline. Trimming took 6 bases from V and 1 from J; bases not matched to a gene: 7. The CDR3 is made up of 15 amino acids. CDR3 in DNA: TGTGCCAGCAGCCAACCCGGGACAGGGAACACTGAAGCTTTCTTT. Protein: CASSQPGTGNTEAFF.

The V call is TRBV27, the J call TRBJ1-4; tentative D call: TRBD1 (5 bases). Germline V CDR1 and CDR2: MNHEY, SMNVEV (reference sequence). V lost 8 bases and J lost 0, with 10 bases in between. This CDR3 spans 14 amino acids. The CDR3 nucleotides read TGTGCCAGCTCCGGGGGTGCAACTAATGAAAAACTGTTTTTT. Translated, it gives CASSGGATNEKLFF.

This chain links TRBV7-9 with TRBJ1-4, with TRBD1 identical over 8 bases. The V segment lost 6 bases and the J segment 7 bases; nucleotides outside the gene matches: 10. There are 15 residues in the CDR3. The germline CDR1 and CDR2 sequences are SEHNR and FQNEAQ (reference sequence). Here the CDR3 DNA reads TGTGCCAGCAGATCGGACAGGGCCAGCTCTGAAAAACTGTTTTTT. Amino acid sequence: CASRSDRASSEKLFF.

The rearrangement joins TRBV5-4 to TRBJ2-7; 8 positions match TRBD1. V lost 4 bases, J lost 1 base, and 7 bases stayed unmatched. This CDR3 spans 15 amino acids. CDR1 and CDR2 (germline): SGHNT, YYREEE (reference sequence). CDR3 in amino acids: CASSPRGQESYEQYF. The DNA of the CDR3 is TGTGCCAGCAGCCCGCGGGGACAGGAATCCTACGAGCAGTACTTC.

The chain employs TRBV2 and TRBJ2-7; 7 bases fit TRBD1. Losses at the gene ends were 6 bases for V and 2 bases for J; bases not matched to a gene: 7. The CDR3 sequence is 14 residues long. CDR1 SNHLY and CDR2 FYNNEI come from the germline V gene. Here the CDR3 reads CASRERGQTYEQYF. CDR3 DNA: TGTGCCAGCAGAGAAAGGGGACAGACCTACGAGCAGTACTTC.

The chain carries TRBV10-3 and TRBJ1-6; TRBD1 might be the D (5 bases). From germline, CDR1 is ENHRY and CDR2 SYGVKD. The V end lost 7 bases, the J end lost 9 bases, and 16 bases lay between the germline ends. The CDR3 extends over 14 amino acids. The CDR3 bases are TGTGCCATCACCCGGGACTTACTGTTTTCACCCCTCCACTTT. It translates to CAITRDLLFSPLHF.

The gene calls are TRBV19 and TRBJ2-2, with 12 bases that match TRBD2. Trimming removed 5 bases from V and 4 bases from J; junction bases left unmatched: 5. In germline, CDR1 is LNHDA, CDR2 SQIVND (reference sequence). This CDR3 spans 16 amino acids. In DNA, the CDR3 is TGTGCCAGTAGTCCCGAGACTAGCGGGAGCACCGGGGAGCTGTTTTTT. As protein: CASSPETSGSTGELFF.

CDR3 amino acids: CASRETGGFEKLFF. CDR3 nucleotide sequence: TGTGCCAGCAGAGAGACAGGGGGCTTTGAAAAACTGTTTTTT. This chain joins TRBV6-1 and TRBJ1-4; 10 positions agree with TRBD1. The V gene end was trimmed by 6 bases and the J gene end by 7 bases; junction bases not matched to a gene: 5. Germline V gene data show CDR1 as MNHNS and CDR2 as SASEGT. The CDR3 covers 14 residues.

The V gene is TRBV29-1, the J gene TRBJ2-7; 9 bases are a match to TRBD2. The CDR3 contains 16 residues. V gave up 1 base and J gave up 2 bases; unmatched junction bases: 9. Germline-derived CDR1 and CDR2 are SQVTM and ANQGSEA. The CDR3 nucleotides are TGCAGCGTTGAAGTGAGGGGGCGGGAGGGCCCCTACGAGCAGTACTTC. It is translated as CSVEVRGREGPYEQYF.

CDR3 sequence reads: CASSSQGALEAFF. The CDR3 region has the DNA TGTGCCAGTAGTTCCCAGGGGGCCCTTGAAGCTTTCTTT. V is TRBV19 and J is TRBJ1-1, with TRBD1 identical over 8 bases. Germline assignment: CDR1 LNHDA and CDR2 SQIVND (reference sequence). The CDR3 is 13 amino acids. J was trimmed by 7 bases and V by 5 bases; bases with no gene match: 6.

The V and J genes are TRBV25-1 and TRBJ1-2, with D possibly matching TRBD1 (5 bases). CDR1 is MGHDK, CDR2 SYGVNS, per germline. This CDR3 comprises 14 residues. V gave up 0 bases and J gave up 4 bases, with 9 bases separating them. This CDR3 reads CASSEYQGVYGYTF. The CDR3 bases are TGTGCCAGCAGTGAATATCAGGGCGTCTATGGCTACACCTTC.

This rearrangement joins TRBV30 to TRBJ1-2; TRBD1 matches 10 bases. CDR1 and CDR2 (germline): GTSNPN, SVGIG (reference sequence). After removal of 5 bases from V and 5 bases from J, the junction contained 8 bases not matched to a gene. This CDR3 has 14 amino acids. The CDR3 loop reads CAWGTGDKSYGYTF. The CDR3, as DNA: TGTGCCTGGGGGACAGGGGACAAAAGTTATGGCTACACCTTC.

The rearrangement links TRBV2 to TRBJ1-5; TRBD1 matches 9 bases. Germline CDR1 SNHLY, CDR2 FYNNEI. Unmatched junction bases numbered 15, after V lost 6 bases and J lost 0 bases. The CDR3 has 19 residues. CDR3 bases: TGTGCCAGCAGCTATCCTCGCGGACAGGGGATTAATAGCAATCAGCCCCAGCATTTT. Its translation: CASSYPRGQGINSNQPQHF.

The CDR3 loop reads CASIPHTTEAFF. The CDR3 bases are TGTGCCAGCATCCCACACACCACTGAAGCTTTCTTT. V is TRBV7-9 and J is TRBJ1-1; D not certain. V lost 7 bases and J lost 4, with 10 bases in between. Germline CDR1 SEHNR, CDR2 FQNEAQ (reference sequence). The CDR3 consists of 12 residues.

This sequence joins TRBV6-1 and TRBJ2-1; D is possibly TRBD1 (6 bases). CDR3 length: 16 residues. The V end lost 3 bases, the J end lost 7 bases, and 19 bases lay between the germline ends. Germline CDR1 reads MNHNS; CDR2 reads SASEGT. CDR3 sequence (DNA): TGTGCCAGCAGTGACGGCGAATCATTTCAGGGGAATGAGCAGTTCTTC. Its translation: CASSDGESFQGNEQFF.

This rearrangement joins TRBV18 to TRBJ2-4, with 12 bases aligning to TRBD1. Germline loops: CDR1 KGHSH, CDR2 LQKENI. The CDR3 length is 15 residues. J was trimmed by 9 bases and V by 2 bases; bases with no gene match: 5. The CDR3, as DNA: TGTGCCAGCTCACCAGCCGGGACAGGGGGCAGCATTCAGTACTTC. Its translation: CASSPAGTGGSIQYF.

The rearrangement links TRBV7-5 to TRBJ2-3; the D call TRBD1 from the table was never checked on the DNA. TRBV7-5 is described as a pseudogene. This CDR3 contains 15 residues. The DNA of the CDR3 is TGTGTCAGAAGCTCCGGACAGGGGCCCACAGATACGCAGTATTTT. Residues: CVRSSGQGPTDTQYF.

The rearrangement uses TRBV5-5 and TRBJ2-7; D is uncertain. The germline gives CDR1 SGHKS, CDR2 YYEKEE (reference sequence). V lost 4 bases and J 4 bases, leaving 9 bases between the germline ends. This CDR3 is 12 amino acids long. In nucleotides, the CDR3 is TGTGCCAGCAGCGCGGATATATACGAGCAGTACTTC. This codes for CASSADIYEQYF.